The following is a T cell receptor (beta chain) sequence with its context. The target antigen is unknown. The sample is drawn from a study of a mutant IDH1 vaccine in newly diagnosed glioma. Overall study context: Patients received vaccination from 4-6 weeks after radiotherapy alone, or with temozolomide cycles. Before enrollment, the patients had been treated with radiotherapy alone, temozolomide alone, or both together. Most of them had received both. Whole-study findings and limits: The vaccine induced immune responses, and these occurred in roughly 93% of patients.

The germline V and J ends were trimmed by 5 bases and 2 bases, with 16 bases remaining between them. CDR1 is SEHNR, CDR2 FQNEAQ, per germline (reference sequence). The CDR3 runs 15 residues. As to time point: week 11, during vaccination. The investigators gave 300 ug of mutant IDH1 20-mer peptide in each vaccine dose, together with topical imiquimod. Here immunoSEQ multiplex PCR was the method, and the copy in TCRdb shows in-frame clones only, minus some. The table shows tens of thousands of clones, with roughly 80% occurring only once. Sequenced here: PBMCs, sampled from a glioma patient whose treatment included an IDH1 peptide vaccine. This clonotype was sampled from a man aged 45-60 years with glioma. The chain joins TRBV7-9 to TRBJ2-7; D gene ambiguous. The CDR3 DNA sequence: TGTGCCAGCAGCCTGTCCGGGCCGAATACCTACGAGCAGTACTTC. Translation gives CASSLSGPNTYEQYF. The full variable domain, its missing parts supplied by reference TRBV7-9 and TRBJ2-7, is DTGVSQNPRHKITKRGQNVTFRCDPISEHNRLYWYRQTLGQGPEFLTYFQNEAQLEKSRLLSDRFSAERPKGSFSTLEIQRTEQGDSAMYLCASSLSGPNTYEQYFGPGTRLTVT.